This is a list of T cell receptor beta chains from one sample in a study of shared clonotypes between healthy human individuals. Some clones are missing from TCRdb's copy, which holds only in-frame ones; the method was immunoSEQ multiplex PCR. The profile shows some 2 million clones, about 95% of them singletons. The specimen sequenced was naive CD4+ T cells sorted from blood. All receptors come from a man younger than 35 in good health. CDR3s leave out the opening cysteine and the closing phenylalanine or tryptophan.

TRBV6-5 ASRYGRINSPLH
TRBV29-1 SVVTPSYGYT
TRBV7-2 ASSPRLSSTDTQY
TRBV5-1 ASSQRGDSGNTIY
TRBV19 ASSRPPLNEQF
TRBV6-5 ASRGQTNEKLF
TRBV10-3 AIRGQGDGEKLF
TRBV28 ASSPYFSYEQY
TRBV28 ASSPPGLVSYNEQF
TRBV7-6 ASSLKGGPDEQY
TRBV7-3 ASSTTGASRNTIY
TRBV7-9 ASSLGQGDYNEQF
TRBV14 ASSQDMTGGYEQY
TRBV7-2 ASSYGGASTDTQY
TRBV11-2 ASSLGRDTEAF
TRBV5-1 ASSGTSGAEQY
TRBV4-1 ASSQSTAITAEQF
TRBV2 ASSEGQGVQGYT
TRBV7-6 ASSLAGQGPDEQF
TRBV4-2 ASSSGLAVSTDTQY
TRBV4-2 ASSPGHTAGYGYT
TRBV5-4 ASRSGQTSNTGELF
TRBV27 ASSFVRGNGYT
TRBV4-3 ASSQSRNTGELF
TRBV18 ASSPPGRVGNEQF
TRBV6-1 ASTLEYGFQETQY
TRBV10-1 ASSADVTYGYT
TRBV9 ASSVEAGSRGGYT
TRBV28 ASSSGRVSGANVLT
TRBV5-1 ASSLAPSSYEQY
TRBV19 ASSPEGGTGVAGELF
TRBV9 ASSVAGGLALSTDTQY
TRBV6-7 ASSYARESTEAF
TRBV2 ASSGEGRNGYT
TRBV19 ASSIATVSNQPQH
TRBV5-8 ASSGVIPYT
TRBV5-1 ASSLVDGGGSGNTIY
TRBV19 ASSFTGPNQPQH
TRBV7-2 ASSDGQGWTGELF
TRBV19 ASSMRDRAKNQPQH
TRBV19 ASSILAGLDEQF
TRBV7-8 ASSLGVGGVDTQY
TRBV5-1 ASSLAGTYNEQF
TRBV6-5 ASSSQGFSTEAF
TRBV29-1 SVAGAGYEQY
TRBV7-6 ASSSYPSGSGAYEQY
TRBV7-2 ASTQLFQETQY
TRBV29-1 SVDRGGEQY
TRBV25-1 ASRVGTSGSADTQY
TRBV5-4 ASSLGPSGTYNEQF
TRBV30 AWIGRISGNTIY
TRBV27 ASRRGGQNNSPLH
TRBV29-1 SVDSRMQNTEAF
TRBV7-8 ASSLLEESSYNSPLH